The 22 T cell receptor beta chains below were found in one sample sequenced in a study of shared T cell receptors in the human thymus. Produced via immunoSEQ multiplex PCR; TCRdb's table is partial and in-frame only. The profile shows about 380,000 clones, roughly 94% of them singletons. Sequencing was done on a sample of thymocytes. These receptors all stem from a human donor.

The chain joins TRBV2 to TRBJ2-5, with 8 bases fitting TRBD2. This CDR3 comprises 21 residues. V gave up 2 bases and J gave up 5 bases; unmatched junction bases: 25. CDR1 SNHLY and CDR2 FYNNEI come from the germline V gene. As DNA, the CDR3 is TGTGCCAGCAGTGAACCCGGACTGCGAGCGGGAGATGATACAGGATTGGAGACCCAGTACTTC. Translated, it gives CASSEPGLRAGDDTGLETQYF. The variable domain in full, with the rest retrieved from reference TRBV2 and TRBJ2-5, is EPEVTQTPSHQVTQMGQEVILRCVPISNHLYFYWYRQILGQKVEFLVSFYNNEISEKSEIFDDQFSVERPDGSNFTLKIRSTKLEDSAMYFCASSEPGLRAGDDTGLETQYFGPGTRLLVL.

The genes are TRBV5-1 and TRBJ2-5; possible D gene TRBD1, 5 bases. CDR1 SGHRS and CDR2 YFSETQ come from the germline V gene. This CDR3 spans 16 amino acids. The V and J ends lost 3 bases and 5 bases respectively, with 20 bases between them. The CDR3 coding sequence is TGCGCCAGCAGCTCTGACGACAGACCTCATACCGAGACCCAGTACTTC. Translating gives CASSSDDRPHTETQYF.

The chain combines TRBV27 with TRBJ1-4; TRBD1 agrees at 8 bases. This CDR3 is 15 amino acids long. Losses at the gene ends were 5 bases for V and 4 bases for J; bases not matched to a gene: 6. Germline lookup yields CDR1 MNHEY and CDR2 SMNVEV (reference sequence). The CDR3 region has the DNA TGTGCCAGCAGTCCGACAGGGGAGGGTAATGAAAAACTGTTTTTT. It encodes CASSPTGEGNEKLFF.

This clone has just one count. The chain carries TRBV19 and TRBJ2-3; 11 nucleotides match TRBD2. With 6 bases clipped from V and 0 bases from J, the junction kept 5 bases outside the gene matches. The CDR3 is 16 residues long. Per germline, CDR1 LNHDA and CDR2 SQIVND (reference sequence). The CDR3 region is CASSISGRASTDTQYF. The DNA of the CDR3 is TGTGCCAGTAGCATTAGCGGGAGGGCCAGCACAGATACGCAGTATTTT.

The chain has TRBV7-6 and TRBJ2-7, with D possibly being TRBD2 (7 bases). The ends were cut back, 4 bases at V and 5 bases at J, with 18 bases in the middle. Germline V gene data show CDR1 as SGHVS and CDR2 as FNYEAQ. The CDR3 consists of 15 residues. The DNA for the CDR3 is TGTGCCAGCAGCTCCATCCGGGGGGCTGAGAACGAGCAGTACTTC. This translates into CASSSIRGAENEQYF.

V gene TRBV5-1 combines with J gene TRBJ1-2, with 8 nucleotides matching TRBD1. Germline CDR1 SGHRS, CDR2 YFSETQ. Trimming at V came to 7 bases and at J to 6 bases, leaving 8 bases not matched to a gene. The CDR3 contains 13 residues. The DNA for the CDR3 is TGCGCCAGCGACCGGACAGGGAAGAATGGCTACACCTTC. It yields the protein CASDRTGKNGYTF.

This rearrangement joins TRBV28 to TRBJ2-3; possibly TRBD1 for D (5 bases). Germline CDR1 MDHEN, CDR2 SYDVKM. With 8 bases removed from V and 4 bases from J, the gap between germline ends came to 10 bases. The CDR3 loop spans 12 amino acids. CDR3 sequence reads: CASGGAPDTQYF. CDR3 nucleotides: TGTGCCAGCGGTGGGGCCCCAGATACGCAGTATTTT.

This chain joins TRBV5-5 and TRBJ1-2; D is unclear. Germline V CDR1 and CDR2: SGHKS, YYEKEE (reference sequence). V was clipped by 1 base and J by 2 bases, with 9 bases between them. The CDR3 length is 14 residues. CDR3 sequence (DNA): TGTGCCAGCAGCTTGAAGGTACCAAACTATGGCTACACCTTC. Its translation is CASSLKVPNYGYTF.

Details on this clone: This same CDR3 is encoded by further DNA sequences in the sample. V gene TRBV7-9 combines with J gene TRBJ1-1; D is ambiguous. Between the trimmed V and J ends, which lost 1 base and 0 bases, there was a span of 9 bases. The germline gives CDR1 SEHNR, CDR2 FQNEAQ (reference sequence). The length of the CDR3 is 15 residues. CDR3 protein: CASSLGAGLNTEAFF. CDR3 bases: TGTGCCAGCAGCTTAGGGGCGGGGTTGAACACTGAAGCTTTCTTT.

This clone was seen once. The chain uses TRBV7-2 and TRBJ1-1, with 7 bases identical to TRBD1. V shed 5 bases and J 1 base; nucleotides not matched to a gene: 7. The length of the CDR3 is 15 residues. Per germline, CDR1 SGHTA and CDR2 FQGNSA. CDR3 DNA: TGTGCCAGCAGCAACGGACAGGCTCCGAACACTGAAGCTTTCTTT. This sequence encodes CASSNGQAPNTEAFF.

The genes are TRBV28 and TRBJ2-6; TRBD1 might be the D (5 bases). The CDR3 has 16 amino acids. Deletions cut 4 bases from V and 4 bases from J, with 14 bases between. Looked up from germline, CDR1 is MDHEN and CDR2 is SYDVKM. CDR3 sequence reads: CASSSAPGSGANVLTF. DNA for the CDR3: TGTGCCAGCAGTTCTGCCCCAGGGTCCGGGGCCAACGTCCTGACTTTC.

CDR3 protein: CASSCRITHNEQFF. In DNA, the CDR3 is TGTGCCAGCAGTTGCAGGATAACCCACAATGAGCAGTTCTTC. The rearrangement links TRBV6-5 to TRBJ2-1; no reliable D call. Trimming stripped 4 bases from V and 5 bases from J, with 12 bases between. In germline, CDR1 is MNHEY, CDR2 SVGAGI. This CDR3 comprises 14 residues.

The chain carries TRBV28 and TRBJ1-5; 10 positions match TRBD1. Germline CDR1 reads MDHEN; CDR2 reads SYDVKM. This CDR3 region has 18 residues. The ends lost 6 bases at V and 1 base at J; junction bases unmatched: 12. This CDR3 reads CASSQDRGFGESNQPQHF. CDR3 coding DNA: TGTGCCAGCAGCCAGGACAGGGGGTTCGGGGAGAGCAATCAGCCCCAGCATTTT.

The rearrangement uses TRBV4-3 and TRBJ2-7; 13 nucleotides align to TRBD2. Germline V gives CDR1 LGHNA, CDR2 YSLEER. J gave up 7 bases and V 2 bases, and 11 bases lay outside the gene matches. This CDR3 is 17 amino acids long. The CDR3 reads CASSQKRTSGSMREQYF. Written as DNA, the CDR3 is TGCGCCAGCAGCCAAAAACGGACTAGCGGGAGTATGCGGGAGCAGTACTTC.

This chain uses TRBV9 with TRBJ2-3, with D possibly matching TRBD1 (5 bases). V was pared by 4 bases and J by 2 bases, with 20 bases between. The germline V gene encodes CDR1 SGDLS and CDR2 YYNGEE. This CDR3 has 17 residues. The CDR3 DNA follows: TGTGCCAGCAGCCCAGGGAAGATCTTAGTAACCACAGATACGCAGTATTTT. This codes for CASSPGKILVTTDTQYF. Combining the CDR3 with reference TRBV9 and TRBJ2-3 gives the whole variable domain DSGVTQTPKHLITATGQRVTLRCSPRSGDLSVYWYQQSLDQGLQFLIQYYNGEERAKGNILERFSAQQFPDLHSELNLSSLELGDSALYFCASSPGKILVTTDTQYFGPGTRLTVL.

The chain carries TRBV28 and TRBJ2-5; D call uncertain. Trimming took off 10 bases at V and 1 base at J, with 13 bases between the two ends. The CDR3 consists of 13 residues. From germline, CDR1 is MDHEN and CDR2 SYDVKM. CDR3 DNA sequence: TGTGCCATTAGCTTTCGGGCCCAAGAGACCCAGTACTTC. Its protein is CAISFRAQETQYF.

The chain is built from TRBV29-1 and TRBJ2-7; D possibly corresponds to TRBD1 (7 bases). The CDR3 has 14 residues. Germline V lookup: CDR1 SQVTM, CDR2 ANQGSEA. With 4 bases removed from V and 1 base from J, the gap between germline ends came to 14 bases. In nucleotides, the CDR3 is TGCAGCGTTGGGGGGGACAGAGAATCCTACGAGCAGTACTTC. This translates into CSVGGDRESYEQYF.

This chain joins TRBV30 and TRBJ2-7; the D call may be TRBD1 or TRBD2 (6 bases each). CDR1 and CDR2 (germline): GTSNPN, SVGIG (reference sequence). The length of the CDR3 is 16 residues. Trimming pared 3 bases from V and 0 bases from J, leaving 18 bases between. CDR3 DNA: TGTGCCTGGAGGGAGGACGGGGGCATCCACTCCTACGAGCAGTACTTC. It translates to CAWREDGGIHSYEQYF.

CDR3 DNA: TGTGCCAGCAGCCCCCGCCCGGGAATGAACACTGAAGCTTTCTTT. Amino acid sequence: CASSPRPGMNTEAFF. The chain employs TRBV5-5 and TRBJ1-1; D gene ambiguous. V dropped 4 bases and J dropped 0 bases, with 13 bases sitting between them. The CDR3 is made up of 15 amino acids. Germline CDR1 reads SGHKS; CDR2 reads YYEKEE (reference sequence).

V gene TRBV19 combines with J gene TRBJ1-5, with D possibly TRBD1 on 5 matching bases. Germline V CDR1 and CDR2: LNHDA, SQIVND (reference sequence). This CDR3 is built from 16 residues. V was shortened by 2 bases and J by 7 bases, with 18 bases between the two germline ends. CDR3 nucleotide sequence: TGTGCCAGTAGTATATGCCCTCGAGGGGCTTGGCAGCCCCAGCATTTT. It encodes CASSICPRGAWQPQHF.

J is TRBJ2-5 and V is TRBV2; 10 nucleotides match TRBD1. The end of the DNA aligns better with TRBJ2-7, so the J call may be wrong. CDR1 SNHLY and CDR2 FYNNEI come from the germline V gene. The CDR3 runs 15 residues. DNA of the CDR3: TGTGCCAGCAGGGTAGGAGGGACAGGGGCCTACGAGCAGTACTTC. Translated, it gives CASRVGGTGAYEQYF.

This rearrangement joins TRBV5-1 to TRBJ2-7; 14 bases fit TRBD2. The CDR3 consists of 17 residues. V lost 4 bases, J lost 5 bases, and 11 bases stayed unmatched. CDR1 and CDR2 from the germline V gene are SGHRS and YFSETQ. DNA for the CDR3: TGCGCCAGCAGCGCAAAAATCTCGGGACTAGCGGGAGACGAGCAGTACTTC. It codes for CASSAKISGLAGDEQYF.